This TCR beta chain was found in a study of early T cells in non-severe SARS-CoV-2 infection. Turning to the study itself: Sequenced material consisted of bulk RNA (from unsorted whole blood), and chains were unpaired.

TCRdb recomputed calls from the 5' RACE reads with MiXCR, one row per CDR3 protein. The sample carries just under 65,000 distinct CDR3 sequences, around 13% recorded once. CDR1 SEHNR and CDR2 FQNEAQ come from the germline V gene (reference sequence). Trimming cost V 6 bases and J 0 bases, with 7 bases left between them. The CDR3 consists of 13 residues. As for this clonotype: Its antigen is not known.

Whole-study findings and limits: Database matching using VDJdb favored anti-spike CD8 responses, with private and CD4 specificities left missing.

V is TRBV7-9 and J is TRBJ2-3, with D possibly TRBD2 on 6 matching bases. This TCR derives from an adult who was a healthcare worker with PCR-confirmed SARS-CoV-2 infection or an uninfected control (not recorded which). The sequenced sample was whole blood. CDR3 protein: CASRGTSTDTQYF. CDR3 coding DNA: TGTGCCAGCAGAGGGACTAGCACAGATACGCAGTATTTT. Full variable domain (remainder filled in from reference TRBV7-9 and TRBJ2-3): DTGVSQNPRHKITKRGQNVTFRCDPISEHNRLYWYRQTLGQGPEFLTYFQNEAQLEKSRLLSDRFSAERPKGSFSTLEIQRTEQGDSAMYLCASRGTSTDTQYFGPGTRLTVL.